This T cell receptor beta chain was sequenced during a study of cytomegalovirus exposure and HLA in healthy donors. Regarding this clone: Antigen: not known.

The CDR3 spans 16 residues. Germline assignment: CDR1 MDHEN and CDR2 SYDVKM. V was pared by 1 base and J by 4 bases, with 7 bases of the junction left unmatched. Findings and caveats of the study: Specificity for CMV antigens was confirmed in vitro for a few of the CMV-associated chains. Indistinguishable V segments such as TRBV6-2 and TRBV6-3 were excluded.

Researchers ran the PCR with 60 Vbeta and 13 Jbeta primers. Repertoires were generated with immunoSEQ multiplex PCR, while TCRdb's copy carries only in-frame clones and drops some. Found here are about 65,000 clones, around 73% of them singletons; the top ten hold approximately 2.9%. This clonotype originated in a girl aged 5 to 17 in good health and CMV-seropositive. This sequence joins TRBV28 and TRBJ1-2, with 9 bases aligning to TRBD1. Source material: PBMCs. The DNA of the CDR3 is TGTGCCAGCAGTTTATCCGGGACAGGGAGGGGCTATGGCTACACCTTC. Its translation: CASSLSGTGRGYGYTF.